The sequence of this T cell receptor beta chain was determined in a study of cytomegalovirus exposure and HLA in healthy donors. About the research overall: An analysis done earlier identified about 120 million unique TCR beta sequences from about 179 million T cells.

This clone showed up just once. What it recognizes is unknown. The CDR3 runs to 11 residues. V lost 5 bases and J lost 7, with 6 bases in between. In germline, CDR1 is SGHTA, CDR2 FQGNSA. The PCR contained 60 Vbeta and 13 Jbeta primers. Produced via immunoSEQ multiplex PCR; TCRdb's table is partial and in-frame only. Among about 190,000 clones, 70% to 75% were seen once, and the ten largest hold 4% to 5%. Study-level points and caveats: Productive status was seen about 90% or about 30% of the time for most TCR beta V segments in an earlier analysis. Overall, approximately 150 TCR beta chains were annotated as cytomegalovirus-associated. Later analysis showed TCR association rates varying by HLA locus, highest for DRB1 and lowest for HLA-C.

The source of this sequence is a man aged 30 to 39 in good health and CMV-seropositive. The gene calls are TRBV7-2 and TRBJ2-1; tentatively, D is TRBD2 (5 bases). Sequencing input: PBMCs. The CDR3 DNA follows: TGTGCCAGCAGCCGGAGGAATGAGCAGTTCTTC. This sequence encodes CASSRRNEQFF.